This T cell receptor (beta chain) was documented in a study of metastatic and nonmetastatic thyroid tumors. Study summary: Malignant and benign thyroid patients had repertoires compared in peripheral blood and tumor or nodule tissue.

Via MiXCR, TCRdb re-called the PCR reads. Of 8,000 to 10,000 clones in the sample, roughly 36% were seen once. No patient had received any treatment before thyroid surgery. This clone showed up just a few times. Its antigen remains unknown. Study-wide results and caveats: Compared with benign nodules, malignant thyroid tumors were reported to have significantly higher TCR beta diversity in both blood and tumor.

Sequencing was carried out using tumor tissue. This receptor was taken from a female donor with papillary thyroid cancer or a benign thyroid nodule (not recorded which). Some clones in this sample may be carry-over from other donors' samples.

CDR3: CASSRFPGAYHEQYF. The CDR3 DNA is TGTGCCAGCAGCCGATTCCCGGGAGCTTATCACGAGCAGTACTTC. The V call is TRBV6-1, the J call TRBJ2-7, with D possibly being TRBD2 (6 bases). The CDR3 totals 15 residues. Trimming pared 6 bases from V and 5 bases from J, leaving 20 bases between. The germline V gene has CDR1 MNHNS and CDR2 SASEGT.